The 10 T cell receptor beta chains listed next were all sequenced from one sample in a study of T cells in Graves' hyperthyroidism and ophthalmopathy. The investigators amplified TCR beta CDR3 regions from RNA transcripts. Carried out on the TCR CDR3, a first-round RT-PCR used the HTBI primer set. TCRdb reprocessed the multiplex PCR reads via MiXCR and lists one record per CDR3 protein. The data contain 640,000 or so distinct CDR3 sequences, 14% to 15% of them singletons. The specimen sequenced was blood. These receptors were taken from a middle-aged woman with Graves' ophthalmopathy.

In its sample, this clonotype was seen many times. This chain uses TRBV6-5 with TRBJ2-7, with a weak D call TRBD2 (5 bases). Germline values: CDR1 MNHEY, CDR2 SVGAGI. V was shortened by 2 bases and J by 0 bases, with 29 bases between the two germline ends. This CDR3 contains 21 residues. The CDR3 spells CASSYVESATFVLGSSYEQYF. In DNA, the CDR3 is TGTGCCAGCAGTTACGTTGAGTCGGCGACATTTGTCTTGGGGAGCTCCTACGAGCAGTACTTC.

About this clonotype itself: A much larger clone lies one base from this, so it may be a read error. The chain joins TRBV19 to TRBJ1-2, with no clear D. Germline CDR1 and CDR2: LNHDA and SQIVND (reference sequence). V dropped 6 bases and J dropped 4 bases, with 21 bases sitting between them. The CDR3 loop spans 16 amino acids. This chain's CDR3 is CASSPLGDRRGYGYTF. CDR3 DNA sequence: TGTGCCAGTAGCCCCCTCGGTGACCGACGAGGCTATGGCTACACCTTC.

This chain links TRBV10-2 with TRBJ2-7, with D perhaps matching TRBD1 (5 bases). The CDR3 loop spans 14 amino acids. Between the trimmed V and J ends, which lost 6 bases and 6 bases, there was a span of 18 bases. In germline, CDR1 is WSHSY, CDR2 SAAADI. Written as DNA, the CDR3 is TGCGCCAGCAGCCTGACAGAACACCCCTTCGAGCAGTACTTC. Residues: CASSLTEHPFEQYF.

In DNA, the CDR3 is TGTGCCAGCAGGGATGCGACCTCCTACGAGCAGTACTTC. Protein product: CASRDATSYEQYF. This rearrangement joins TRBV27 to TRBJ2-7; D is unclear. The CDR3 extends over 13 amino acids. V was shortened by 6 bases and J by 0 bases, with 9 bases between the two germline ends. Germline V CDR1 and CDR2: MNHEY, SMNVEV (reference sequence).

V is TRBV20-1 and J is TRBJ1-2; D remains ambiguous. Trimming shortened V by 5 bases and J by 6 bases, and 19 bases separated the two germline ends. Per germline, CDR1 DFQATT and CDR2 SNEGSKA (reference sequence). The CDR3 consists of 14 residues. CDR3 sequence reads: CSAAPTPSPDGYTF. The CDR3 coding sequence is TGCAGTGCTGCGCCGACACCTAGCCCCGATGGCTACACCTTC.

The table lists this clonotype with many counts. This chain connects TRBV7-8 to TRBJ2-2, with unresolved D. The CDR3 is 15 residues long. Germline V gene lookup returns CDR1 SGHVS and CDR2 FQNEAQ. V was trimmed by 2 bases and J by 0 bases, leaving 7 bases between them. The CDR3 loop reads CASSLRTTNTGELFF. The DNA for the CDR3 is TGTGCCAGCAGCTTAAGGACCACGAACACCGGGGAGCTGTTTTTT.

The table lists this clonotype with many counts. DNA for the CDR3: TGTGCCAGCAGCGGAACAGGACAGAGCTCCTATAATTCACCCCTCCACTTT. Its translation: CASSGTGQSSYNSPLHF. The gene calls are TRBV11-2 and TRBJ1-6, with D possibly matching TRBD1 (6 bases). Germline V lookup: CDR1 SGHAT, CDR2 FQNNGV. Trimming pared 5 bases from V and 0 bases from J, leaving 14 bases between. The CDR3 is 17 amino acids.

This clonotype has at least ten counts. V gene TRBV19 combines with J gene TRBJ1-1; a weak D match, TRBD1 (5 bases). The ends were cut back, 3 bases at V and 4 bases at J, with 15 bases in the middle. CDR3 size: 15 residues. CDR1 LNHDA and CDR2 SQIVND come from the germline V gene (reference sequence). Here the CDR3 reads CASSISAGSVTEAFF. As DNA, the CDR3 is TGTGCCAGTAGTATCTCTGCAGGGTCGGTCACTGAAGCTTTCTTT.

Many counts were recorded for this clonotype. This chain connects TRBV28 to TRBJ1-5; D is perhaps TRBD1 (5 bases). Germline lookup yields CDR1 MDHEN and CDR2 SYDVKM. The CDR3 spans 15 residues. Between the trimmed V and J ends, which lost 4 bases and 3 bases, there was a span of 13 bases. The CDR3 nucleotides are TGTGCCAGCAGTTCCAGCCGGGACTACAATCAGCCCCAGCATTTT. Residues: CASSSSRDYNQPQHF.

This clonotype was picked up many times. This CDR3 is missing its conserved last phenylalanine or tryptophan, likely due to a read error. No DNA is shown, since the ends of the CDR3 on it are uncertain; the CDR3 is the one TCRdb lists. This chain uses TRBV6-1 with TRBJ1-2; the table's D gene call, TRBD1, was not cross checked with the DNA. Germline CDR1 reads MNHNS; CDR2 reads SASEGT. The CDR3 has 14 amino acids, counting both end residues. The CDR3 protein is CASSALATGAQVFQ.